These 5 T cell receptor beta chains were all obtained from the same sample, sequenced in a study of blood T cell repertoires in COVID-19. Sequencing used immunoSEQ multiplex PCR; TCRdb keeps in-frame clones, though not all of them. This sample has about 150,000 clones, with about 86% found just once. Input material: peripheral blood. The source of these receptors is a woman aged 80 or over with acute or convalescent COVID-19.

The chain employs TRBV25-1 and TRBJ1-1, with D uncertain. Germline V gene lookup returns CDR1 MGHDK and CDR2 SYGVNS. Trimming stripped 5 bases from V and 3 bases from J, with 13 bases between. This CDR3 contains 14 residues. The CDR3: CASSKSGLHTEAFF. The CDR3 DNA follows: TGTGCCAGCAGTAAGAGCGGCTTGCACACTGAAGCTTTCTTT.

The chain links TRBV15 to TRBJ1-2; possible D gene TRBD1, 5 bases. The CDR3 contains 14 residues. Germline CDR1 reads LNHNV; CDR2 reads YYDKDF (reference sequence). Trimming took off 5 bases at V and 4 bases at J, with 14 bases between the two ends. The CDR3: CATSRRQTRYGYTF. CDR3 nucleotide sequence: TGTGCCACCAGCCGAAGACAGACCCGCTATGGCTACACCTTC.

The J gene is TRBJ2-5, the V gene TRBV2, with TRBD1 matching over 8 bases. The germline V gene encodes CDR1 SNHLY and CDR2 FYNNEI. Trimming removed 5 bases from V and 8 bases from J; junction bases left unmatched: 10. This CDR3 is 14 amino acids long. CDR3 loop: CASSSSATGVTQYF. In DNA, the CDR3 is TGTGCCAGCAGTTCCTCCGCGACAGGGGTAACCCAGTACTTC.

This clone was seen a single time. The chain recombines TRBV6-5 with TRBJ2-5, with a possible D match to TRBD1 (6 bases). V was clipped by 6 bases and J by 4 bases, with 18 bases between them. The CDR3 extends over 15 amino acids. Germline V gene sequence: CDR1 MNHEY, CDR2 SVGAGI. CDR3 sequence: CASRRLRGEGETQYF. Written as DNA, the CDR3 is TGTGCCAGCAGACGACTCAGGGGCGAGGGAGAGACCCAGTACTTC.

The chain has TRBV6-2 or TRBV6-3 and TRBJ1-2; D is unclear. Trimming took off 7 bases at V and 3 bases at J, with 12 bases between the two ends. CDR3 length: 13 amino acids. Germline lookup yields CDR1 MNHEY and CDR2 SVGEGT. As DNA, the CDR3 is TGTGCCAGCACCCCCCCGGGGTACTATGGCTACACCTTC. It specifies CASTPPGYYGYTF.